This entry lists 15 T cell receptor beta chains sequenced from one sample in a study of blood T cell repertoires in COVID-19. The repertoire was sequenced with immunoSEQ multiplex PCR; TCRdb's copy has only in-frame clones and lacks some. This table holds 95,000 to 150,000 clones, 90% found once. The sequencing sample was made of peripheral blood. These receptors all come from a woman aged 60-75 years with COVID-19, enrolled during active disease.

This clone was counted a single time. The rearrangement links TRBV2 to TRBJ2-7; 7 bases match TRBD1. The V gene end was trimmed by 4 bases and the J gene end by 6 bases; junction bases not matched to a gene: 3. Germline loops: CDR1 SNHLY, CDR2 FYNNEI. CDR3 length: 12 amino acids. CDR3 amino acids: CASSAHRGEQYF. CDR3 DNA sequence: TGTGCCAGCAGTGCCCACAGGGGCGAGCAGTACTTC.

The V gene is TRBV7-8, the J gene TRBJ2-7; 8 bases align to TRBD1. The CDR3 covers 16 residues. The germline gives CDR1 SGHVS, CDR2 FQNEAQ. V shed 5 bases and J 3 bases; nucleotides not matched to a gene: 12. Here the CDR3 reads CASSASTGVIGYEQYF. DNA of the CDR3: TGTGCCAGCAGCGCGTCGACAGGGGTGATTGGCTACGAGCAGTACTTC.

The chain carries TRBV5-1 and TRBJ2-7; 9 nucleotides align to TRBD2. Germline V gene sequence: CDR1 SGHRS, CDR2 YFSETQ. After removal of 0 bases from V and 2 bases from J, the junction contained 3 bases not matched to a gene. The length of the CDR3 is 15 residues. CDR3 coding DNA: TGCGCCAGCAGCTTGGGAGCGGGGGGCCCCTACGAGCAGTACTTC. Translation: CASSLGAGGPYEQYF.

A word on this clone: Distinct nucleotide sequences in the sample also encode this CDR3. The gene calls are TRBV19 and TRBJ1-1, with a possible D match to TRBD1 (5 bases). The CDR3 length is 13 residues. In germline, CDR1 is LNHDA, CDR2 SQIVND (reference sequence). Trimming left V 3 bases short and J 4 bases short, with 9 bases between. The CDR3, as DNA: TGTGCCAGTAGTATGGGGGGGGGCACTGAAGCTTTCTTT. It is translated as CASSMGGGTEAFF. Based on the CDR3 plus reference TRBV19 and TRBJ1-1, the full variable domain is DGGITQSPKYLFRKEGQNVTLSCEQNLNHDAMYWYRQDPGQGLRLIYYSQIVNDFQKGDIAEGYSVSREKKESFPLTVTSAQKNPTAFYLCASSMGGGTEAFFGQGTRLTVV.

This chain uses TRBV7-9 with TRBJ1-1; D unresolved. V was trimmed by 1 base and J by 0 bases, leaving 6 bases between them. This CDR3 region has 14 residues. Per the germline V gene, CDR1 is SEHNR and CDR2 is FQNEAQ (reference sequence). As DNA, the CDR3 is TGTGCCAGCAGCTTAGGCAGGATGAACACTGAAGCTTTCTTT. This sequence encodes CASSLGRMNTEAFF.

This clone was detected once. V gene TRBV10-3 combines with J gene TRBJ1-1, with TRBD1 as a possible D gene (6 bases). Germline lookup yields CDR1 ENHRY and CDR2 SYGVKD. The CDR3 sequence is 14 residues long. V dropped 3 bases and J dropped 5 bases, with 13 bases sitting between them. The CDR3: CAISDSGEGTEAFF. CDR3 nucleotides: TGTGCCATCAGTGACTCAGGGGAGGGAACTGAAGCTTTCTTT.

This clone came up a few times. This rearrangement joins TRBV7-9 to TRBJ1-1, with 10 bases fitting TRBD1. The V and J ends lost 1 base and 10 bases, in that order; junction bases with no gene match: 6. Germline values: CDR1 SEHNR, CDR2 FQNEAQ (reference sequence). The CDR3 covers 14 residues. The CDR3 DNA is TGTGCCAGCAGCTTAGACGGGACAGGGGTCGGAGCTTTCTTT. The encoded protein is CASSLDGTGVGAFF.

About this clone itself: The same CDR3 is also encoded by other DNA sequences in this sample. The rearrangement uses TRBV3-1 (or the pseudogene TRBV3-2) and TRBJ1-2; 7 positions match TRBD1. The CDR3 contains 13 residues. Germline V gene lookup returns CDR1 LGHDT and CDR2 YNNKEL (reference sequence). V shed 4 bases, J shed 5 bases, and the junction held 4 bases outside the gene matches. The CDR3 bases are TGTGCCAGCAGCCCCGGGACAGCTTATGGCTACACCTTC. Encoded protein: CASSPGTAYGYTF.

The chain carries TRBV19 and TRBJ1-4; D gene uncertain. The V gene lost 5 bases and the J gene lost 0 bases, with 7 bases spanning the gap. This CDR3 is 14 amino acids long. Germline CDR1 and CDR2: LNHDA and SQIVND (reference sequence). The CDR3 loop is CASSRQPTNEKLFF. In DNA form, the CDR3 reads TGTGCCAGTAGTCGACAACCAACTAATGAAAAACTGTTTTTT.

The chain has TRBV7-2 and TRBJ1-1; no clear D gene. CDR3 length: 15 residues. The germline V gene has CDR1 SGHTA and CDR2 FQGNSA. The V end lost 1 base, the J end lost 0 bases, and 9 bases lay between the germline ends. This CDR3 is CASSLVPGLNTEAFF. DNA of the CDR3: TGTGCCAGCAGCTTAGTTCCGGGTTTGAACACTGAAGCTTTCTTT. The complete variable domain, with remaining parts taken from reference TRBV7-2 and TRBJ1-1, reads GAGVSQSPSNKVTEKGKDVELRCDPISGHTALYWYRQSLGQGLEFLIYFQGNSAPDKSGLPSDRFSAERTGGSVSTLTIQRTQQEDSAVYLCASSLVPGLNTEAFFGQGTRLTVV.

The CDR3 protein is CASSQGTVNQPQHF. DNA of the CDR3: TGTGCCAGCAGCCAAGGGACAGTCAATCAGCCCCAGCATTTT. V and J are TRBV3-1 (or the pseudogene TRBV3-2) and TRBJ1-5, with a tentative D call TRBD1 (6 bases). The CDR3 spans 14 residues. Trimming stripped 1 base from V and 3 bases from J, with 7 bases between. CDR1 is LGHDT, CDR2 YNNKEL, per germline (reference sequence).

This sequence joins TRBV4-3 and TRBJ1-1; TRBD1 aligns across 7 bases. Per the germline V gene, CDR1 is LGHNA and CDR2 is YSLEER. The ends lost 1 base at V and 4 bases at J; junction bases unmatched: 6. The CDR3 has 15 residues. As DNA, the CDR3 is TGCGCCAGCAGCCAAGCTCCGACAGGGACCACTGAAGCTTTCTTT. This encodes CASSQAPTGTTEAFF.

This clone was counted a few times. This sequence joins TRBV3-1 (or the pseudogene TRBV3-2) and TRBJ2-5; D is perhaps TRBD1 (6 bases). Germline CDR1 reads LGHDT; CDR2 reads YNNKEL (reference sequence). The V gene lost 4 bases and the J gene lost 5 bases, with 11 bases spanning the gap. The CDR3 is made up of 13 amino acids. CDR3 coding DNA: TGTGCCAGCAGCCCCCCGCAGGGGGAGACCCAGTACTTC. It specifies CASSPPQGETQYF.

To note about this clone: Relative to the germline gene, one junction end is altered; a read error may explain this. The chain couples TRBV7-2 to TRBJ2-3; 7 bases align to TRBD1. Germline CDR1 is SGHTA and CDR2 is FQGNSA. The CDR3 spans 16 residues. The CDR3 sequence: CASSLAGRGTADTQYF. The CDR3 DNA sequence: TGTGCCAGTAGCTTAGCCGGCAGGGGGACGGCAGATACGCAGTATTTT.

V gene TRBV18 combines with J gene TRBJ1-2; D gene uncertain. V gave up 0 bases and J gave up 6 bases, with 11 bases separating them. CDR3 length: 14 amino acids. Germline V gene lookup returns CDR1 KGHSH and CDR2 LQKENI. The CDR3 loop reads CASSPPSVDHGYTF. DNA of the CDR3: TGTGCCAGCTCACCACCCTCGGTTGATCATGGCTACACCTTC. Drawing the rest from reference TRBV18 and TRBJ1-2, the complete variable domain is NAGVMQNPRHLVRRRGQEARLRCSPMKGHSHVYWYRQLPEEGLKFMVYLQKENIIDESGMPKERFSAEFPKEGPSILRIQQVVRGDSAAYFCASSPPSVDHGYTFGSGTRLTVV.